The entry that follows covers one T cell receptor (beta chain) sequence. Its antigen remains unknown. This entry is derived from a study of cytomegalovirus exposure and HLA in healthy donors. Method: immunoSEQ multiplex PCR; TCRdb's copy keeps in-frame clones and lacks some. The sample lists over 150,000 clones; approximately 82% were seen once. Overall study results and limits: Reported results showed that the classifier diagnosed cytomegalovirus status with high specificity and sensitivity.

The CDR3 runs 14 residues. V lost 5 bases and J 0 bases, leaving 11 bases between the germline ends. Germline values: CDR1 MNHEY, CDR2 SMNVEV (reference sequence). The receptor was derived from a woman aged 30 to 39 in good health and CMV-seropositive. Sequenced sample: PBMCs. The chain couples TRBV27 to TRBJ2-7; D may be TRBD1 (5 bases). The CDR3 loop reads CASSTRTSSYEQYF. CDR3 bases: TGTGCCAGCAGTACCCGGACAAGCTCCTACGAGCAGTACTTC.